The rows below give T cell receptor beta chains drawn from one sample of a study of chemoradiotherapy in HPV16-positive cancers. Method: immunoSEQ multiplex PCR; TCRdb's copy keeps in-frame clones and lacks some. The repertoire holds just under 5,000 clones, with roughly 90% as singletons. Material: tumor tissue, obtained from a patient who underwent chemoradiotherapy. These receptor sequences come from a human donor with HPV-associated anogenital cancer. The CDR3 runs from the conserved cysteine through the conserved F or W.

TRBJ1-1	TRBV6-4	CASSEQGRTFF
TRBJ1-5	TRBV19	CASRVVLRGNQPQHF
TRBJ1-5	TRBV10-3	CAISSGNQPQHF
TRBJ2-7	TRBV6-5	CASSYGSAKYEQYF
TRBJ1-1	TRBV7-2	CASSLATSGTEAFF
TRBJ2-4	TRBV19	CASNHDRGSKNIQYF
TRBJ2-2	TRBV19	CASAGSDTGELFF
TRBJ2-1	TRBV9	CASSVGGGAYNEQFF
TRBJ2-7	TRBV28	CATMGTGGRGEQYF
TRBJ2-2	TRBV6-5	CASRRDIPTGELFF
TRBJ2-2	TRBV6-5	CASSYSAGRNTGELFF
TRBJ1-3	TRBV7-8	CASSLRGPGNTIYF
TRBJ2-1	TRBV5-1	CASSLEAGTGGHEQFF
TRBJ2-7	TRBV11-2	CASSFRGRVFDEQYF
TRBJ1-1	TRBV7-2	CASSLGRLNTEAFF